The rows below give T cell receptor beta chains drawn from one sample of a study of blood T cell repertoires in COVID-19. Profiling relied on immunoSEQ multiplex PCR, and the TCRdb table lists in-frame clones only, not all of them. The table shows about 260,000 clones, with 70% to 90% occurring only once. Material for sequencing was peripheral blood. Every receptor here comes from a woman in her fifties or sixties with acute or convalescent COVID-19. CDR3s include the opening cysteine and the closing phenylalanine or tryptophan. The D gene is left open where the match is weak. Not every row has a clone size; where given, it reads once, few, many or a size class.

DNA,CDR3,size,D,V,J
TGTGCCATCAGTGAGCGATTGCGGGGAAACTATGGCTACACCTTC,CAISERLRGNYGYTF,.,.,TRBV10-3,TRBJ1-2
TGTGCCAGCAGCCAGTTAGCGGATACGCAGTATTTT,CASSQLADTQYF,.,.,TRBV3-1/TRBV3-2,TRBJ2-3
TGTGCCAGTAGTATCACCGGACAGGGGCCGATCTCTGGAAACACCATATATTTT,CASSITGQGPISGNTIYF,.,TRBD1,TRBV19,TRBJ1-3
TGTGCCATCAGTGAGCCCTGGACTAGATCCTACGAGCAGTACTTC,CAISEPWTRSYEQYF,once,TRBD2,TRBV10-3,TRBJ2-7
TGTGCCAGTACTAACAGGGGCGGTGGCGACACTGAAGCTTTCTTT,CASTNRGGGDTEAFF,once,TRBD1,TRBV19,TRBJ1-1
TGTGCCAGCAGCCCCGTTAGGGGGACCTCCTACAATGAGCAGTTCTTC,CASSPVRGTSYNEQFF,many,.,TRBV11-2,TRBJ2-1
TGTGCCAGCAGTAAAAGGGGCCTAGTTTCAAGAGGGACCCAGTACTTC,CASSKRGLVSRGTQYF,.,.,TRBV28,TRBJ2-5
TGTGCCAGTACCACGGGACAGGGGGATGAAAAACTGTTTTTT,CASTTGQGDEKLFF,.,TRBD1,TRBV19,TRBJ1-4
TGTGCCAGCAGCCGAACGGGACAATCCTACGAGCAGTACTTC,CASSRTGQSYEQYF,.,.,TRBV9,TRBJ2-7
TGTGCCAGCAGCTCGCCGACAGGGAGCTCACCCCTCCACTTT,CASSSPTGSSPLHF,.,TRBD1,TRBV5-4,TRBJ1-6
TGTGCCAGCAGCCAGCCAGCGGGAGGGAGGACCGGGGAGCTGTTTTTT,CASSQPAGGRTGELFF,once,TRBD2,TRBV14,TRBJ2-2
TGTGCCAGTACCGACAGGGGTTTTACTGAAGCTTTCTTT,CASTDRGFTEAFF,.,TRBD1,TRBV19,TRBJ1-1
TGTGCCAGCAGTACCCTCGAGGGCAGACAGTACTTC,CASSTLEGRQYF,.,.,TRBV27,TRBJ2-4
TGTGCCAGCTCACCCCGCAGGGAGAACACCGGGGAGCTGTTTTTT,CASSPRRENTGELFF,.,.,TRBV18,TRBJ2-2
TGTGCCACCAGCAGAGATACGCAAGGGGTCTATGGCTACACCTTC,CATSRDTQGVYGYTF,.,.,TRBV15,TRBJ1-2
TGTGCCAGCAGCCGAATAGGTTTGGCAGGAAACACTGAAGCTTTCTTT,CASSRIGLAGNTEAFF,.,.,TRBV7-9,TRBJ1-1
TGCGCCAGCGGATTTACAGGGCTAGCTTTCTTT,CASGFTGLAFF,.,.,TRBV10-2,TRBJ1-1
TGTGCCAGCAGTGAAAACAGGGGATACAATCAGCCCCAGCATTTT,CASSENRGYNQPQHF,.,TRBD1,TRBV6-1,TRBJ1-5
TGTGCCAGCAGCCAAGTGTTGGGCCTAACAGACAACTATGGCTACACCTTC,CASSQVLGLTDNYGYTF,.,.,TRBV4-2,TRBJ1-2
TGTGCCAGCAGTGAGAGGGAGGGAACTGAAGCTTTCTTT,CASSEREGTEAFF,few,.,TRBV2,TRBJ1-1
TGTGCCAGCAGCGACCCTAGCGGGAGCGTTGCTAGCACAGATACGCAGTATTTT,CASSDPSGSVASTDTQYF,.,TRBD2,TRBV7-2,TRBJ2-3
TGTGCCAGCAGCCCGGGACTAGCGGGAGCGGGTACCGGGGAGCTGTTTTTT,CASSPGLAGAGTGELFF,.,TRBD2,TRBV7-2,TRBJ2-2
TGTGCCAGTACCCCCTGGGACAGAAGGAACACCATATATTTT,CASTPWDRRNTIYF,.,TRBD1,TRBV19,TRBJ1-3
TGTGCCAGCAGCCTGACTAGCGGGAGTGGAACAGATACGCAGTATTTT,CASSLTSGSGTDTQYF,.,TRBD2,TRBV7-3,TRBJ2-3
TGTGCCAGCACCGTGAGTGGGACTAGCGGGACGACCGAGCAGTTCTTC,CASTVSGTSGTTEQFF,.,TRBD2,TRBV7-9,TRBJ2-1
TGTGCCAGCAGTTCCTTAGGACAGGGAGGTGTTGAAGCTTTCTTT,CASSSLGQGGVEAFF,few,TRBD1,TRBV6-6,TRBJ1-1
TGTGCCACCAGCAGAGGCCGGACAGGTTGGAGCTCTGGAAACACCATATATTTT,CATSRGRTGWSSGNTIYF,.,TRBD1,TRBV15,TRBJ1-3
TGTGCCAGCAGCTTAGGTGGCCTCACAGATACGCAGTATTTT,CASSLGGLTDTQYF,.,.,TRBV7-2,TRBJ2-3
TGTGCCAGCAGCCCCAGGGGGCGCAGCTATGGCTACACCTTC,CASSPRGRSYGYTF,.,TRBD1,TRBV7-2,TRBJ1-2
TGTGCCAGCAGTTTTTACTCAGGGGCTGAAGCTTTCTTT,CASSFYSGAEAFF,.,.,TRBV28,TRBJ1-1